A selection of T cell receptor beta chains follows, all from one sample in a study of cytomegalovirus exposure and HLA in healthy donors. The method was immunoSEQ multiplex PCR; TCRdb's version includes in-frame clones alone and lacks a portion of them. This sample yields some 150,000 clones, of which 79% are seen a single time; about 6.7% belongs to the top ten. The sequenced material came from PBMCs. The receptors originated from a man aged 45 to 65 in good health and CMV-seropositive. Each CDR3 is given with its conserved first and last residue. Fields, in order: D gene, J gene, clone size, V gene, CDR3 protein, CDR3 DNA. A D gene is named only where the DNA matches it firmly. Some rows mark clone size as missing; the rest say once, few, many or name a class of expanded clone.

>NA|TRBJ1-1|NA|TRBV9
CASSLQVKNTEAFF
TGTGCCAGCAGCTTACAGGTGAAGAACACTGAAGCTTTCTTT
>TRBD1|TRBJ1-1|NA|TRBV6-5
CATRTGENTEAFF
TGTGCCACTAGGACAGGGGAGAACACTGAAGCTTTCTTT
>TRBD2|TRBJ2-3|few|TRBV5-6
CASSSPGGDTQYF
TGTGCCAGCAGCTCGCCGGGGGGGGATACGCAGTATTTT
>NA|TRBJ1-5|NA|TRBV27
CATGNVRNSNQPQHF
TGTGCCACGGGTAATGTAAGGAATAGCAATCAGCCCCAGCATTTT
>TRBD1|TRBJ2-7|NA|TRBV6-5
CASSPSDRSYEQYF
TGTGCCAGCAGTCCATCGGACAGGTCCTACGAGCAGTACTTC
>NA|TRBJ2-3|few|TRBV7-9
CASSRNTGDSEKDTQYF
TGTGCCAGCAGTCGTAACACAGGGGACTCAGAAAAAGATACGCAGTATTTT
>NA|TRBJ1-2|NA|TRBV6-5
CASSSGSGYTF
TGTGCCAGCAGTAGCGGGAGCGGCTACACCTTC
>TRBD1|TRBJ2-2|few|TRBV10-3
CAISVGQAGELFF
TGTGCCATCAGTGTAGGACAGGCAGGGGAGCTGTTTTTT
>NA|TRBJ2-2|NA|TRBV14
CASSQEFLTGELFF
TGTGCCAGCAGCCAAGAATTCCTCACCGGGGAGCTGTTTTTT
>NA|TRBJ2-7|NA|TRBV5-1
CASSLATGPSYEQYF
TGCGCCAGCAGCTTGGCGACAGGTCCATCCTACGAGCAGTACTTC
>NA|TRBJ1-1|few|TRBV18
CASSPNRDNTEAFF
TGTGCCAGCTCGCCTAACAGGGACAACACTGAAGCTTTCTTT
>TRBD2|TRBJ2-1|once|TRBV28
CASSLSGTSVFAQFF
TGTGCCAGCAGCTTATCCGGGACTAGCGTTTTTGCGCAGTTCTTC
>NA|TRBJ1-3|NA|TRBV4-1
CASSLGSRPSGNTIYF
TGCGCCAGCAGCCTCGGGAGCCGGCCCTCTGGAAACACCATATATTTT
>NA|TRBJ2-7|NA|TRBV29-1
CSAGAASYEQYF
TGCAGCGCAGGGGCCGCCTCCTACGAGCAGTACTTC
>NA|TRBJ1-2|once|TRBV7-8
CASRPDTANYGYTF
TGTGCCAGCAGGCCGGATACAGCTAACTATGGCTACACCTTC
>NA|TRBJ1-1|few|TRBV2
CASSVQGRDTEAFF
TGTGCCAGCAGTGTACAGGGCCGGGACACTGAAGCTTTCTTT
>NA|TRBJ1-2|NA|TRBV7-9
CASIRTTGESYGYTF
TGTGCCAGCATCCGAACAACAGGAGAAAGCTATGGCTACACCTTC
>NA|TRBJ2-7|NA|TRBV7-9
CASSLSNSEQYF
TGTGCCAGCAGCTTAAGTAACTCCGAGCAGTACTTC
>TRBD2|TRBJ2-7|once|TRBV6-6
CASSYSSAGGGEQYF
TGTGCCAGCAGTTACTCCTCAGCGGGAGGGGGAGAGCAGTACTTC
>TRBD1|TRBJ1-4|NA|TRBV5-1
CASSQDRGDEKLFF
TGCGCCAGCAGCCAAGACAGGGGCGATGAAAAACTGTTTTTT
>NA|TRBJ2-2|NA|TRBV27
CASSLLAPRELFF
TGTGCCAGCAGTTTACTAGCCCCCCGGGAGCTGTTTTTT
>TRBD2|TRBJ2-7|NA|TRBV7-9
CASSLPGLADEQYF
TGTGCCAGCAGCTTACCGGGACTAGCGGACGAGCAGTACTTC
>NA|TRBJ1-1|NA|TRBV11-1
CASRSPRDDTEAFF
TGTGCCAGCAGAAGCCCCAGGGATGACACTGAAGCTTTCTTT
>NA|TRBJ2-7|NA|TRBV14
CASSWSSNSYEQYF
TGTGCCAGCAGCTGGTCTAGTAATTCCTACGAGCAGTACTTC
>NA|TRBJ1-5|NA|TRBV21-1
CASSSHDRARGYSNQPQHF
TGTGCCAGCAGCAGCCACGACAGGGCGAGGGGGTATAGCAATCAGCCCCAGCATTTT
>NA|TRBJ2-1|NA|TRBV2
CASSPTRNEQFF
TGTGCCAGCAGCCCTACTAGGAATGAGCAGTTCTTC
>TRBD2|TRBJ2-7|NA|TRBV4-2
CASSQGRTSRLAGYEQYF
TGTGCCAGCAGCCAAGGAAGGACCTCAAGACTAGCGGGTTACGAGCAGTACTTC
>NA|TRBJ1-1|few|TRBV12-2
CASRLPLFRGQNTEAFF
TGTGCAAGTCGCTTACCCCTTTTCAGGGGTCAGAACACTGAAGCTTTCTTT
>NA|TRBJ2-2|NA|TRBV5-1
CASSWPQGDTGELFF
TGCGCCAGCAGCTGGCCCCAGGGTGACACCGGGGAGCTGTTTTTT
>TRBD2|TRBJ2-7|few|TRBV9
CAGSVTPSGSSEQYF
TGTGCCGGCAGCGTGACTCCGAGCGGGAGCTCCGAGCAGTACTTC
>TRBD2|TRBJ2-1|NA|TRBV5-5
CASSSGTSDNEQFF
TGTGCCAGCAGCTCCGGGACTAGCGACAATGAGCAGTTCTTC